The 2 T cell receptor beta chains below all came from one sample that was sequenced in a study of shared clonotypes between healthy human individuals. Sequenced by immunoSEQ multiplex PCR; TCRdb stores in-frame clones only, minus some. The sample consists of fewer than 1.8 million clones, about 98.5% of them appearing once. The sequencing input was naive CD4+ T cells sorted from blood. The subset: CD45RA+ positively selected. Receptors were obtained from a man aged 25-45 years in good health.

The chain employs TRBV25-1 and TRBJ2-1, with unresolved D. CDR3 size: 14 residues. Trimming removed 7 bases from V and 0 bases from J, with 10 bases in between. The germline V gene encodes CDR1 MGHDK and CDR2 SYGVNS. The CDR3 sequence is CASKPQNSYNEQFF. For the CDR3, the DNA is TGTGCCAGCAAGCCTCAAAACTCCTACAATGAGCAGTTCTTC.

The chain combines TRBV29-1 with TRBJ2-2; 12 nucleotides line up with TRBD2. Germline loops: CDR1 SQVTM, CDR2 ANQGSEA. The CDR3 contains 18 residues. V lost 4 bases and J lost 7; bases outside the gene matches: 16. The CDR3 coding sequence is TGCAGCGTTGGCCCTTCCACGGCTAGCGGGAGGGGTAACGGGGAGCTGTTTTTT. Its translation is CSVGPSTASGRGNGELFF.